These T cell receptor beta chains were read from a single sample in a study of patients and donors after allogeneic stem cell transplantation. TCRdb ran MiXCR on the RT-PCR reads and lists one entry per CDR3 protein. The sample consists of roughly 230,000 distinct CDR3 sequences, roughly 13% of them appearing once. Source material: blood, either unsorted or a sorted T cell fraction (not recorded which). The receptors were gathered from a human donor who was either an allogeneic HSCT recipient or a stem cell or donor lymphocyte infusion donor (not recorded which). It is not recorded whose cells these are; they may come from a transplant donor. CDR3s include the opening cysteine and the closing phenylalanine or tryptophan. D genes are given only for firm matches. Clone size is stated in some rows and not others, as once, few, many or a class when expanded.

d_call j_call v_call clone_size cdr3_nt cdr3_aa
. TRBJ2-3 TRBV7-2 . TGTGCCAGCAGCATGGGGACGGCATTTAGCACAGATACGCAGTATTTT CASSMGTAFSTDTQYF
. TRBJ1-4 TRBV6-1 . TGTGCCAGCGAGAAGGGGGCAACTAATGAAAAACTGTTTTTT CASEKGATNEKLFF
. TRBJ1-1 TRBV27 few TGTGCCAGCAGTTTTTTACCTTTTCGGACAGCACGCGAAGCTTTCTTT CASSFLPFRTAREAFF
. TRBJ1-1 TRBV6-1 many TGTGCCAGCAGGACAGCCCCTTTTAACACTGAAGCTTTCTTT CASRTAPFNTEAFF
TRBD1 TRBJ1-5 TRBV5-5 few TGTGCCAGCAGTTCCACAGGGGAAGTACAGCCCCAGCATTTT CASSSTGEVQPQHF
. TRBJ1-5 TRBV6-1 many TGTGCCAGCAGGGGGGAAGGAAATCAGCCCCAGCATTTT CASRGEGNQPQHF
TRBD2 TRBJ2-7 TRBV19 once TGTGCCAGTAGTATCATCGGGAGGTCAGGTTACTCCTACGAGCAGTACTTC CASSIIGRSGYSYEQYF
. TRBJ2-7 TRBV2 few TGTGCCAGCAGTGATTTTCTACTGACTGGGGACGAGCAGTACTTC CASSDFLLTGDEQYF
. TRBJ1-2 TRBV15 many TGTGCCACCAGCAGAGATATAAGGGCAGGGGAATACGGCTACACCTTC CATSRDIRAGEYGYTF
. TRBJ2-7 TRBV30 . TGTGCCTGGAGTTTAAGGGAATTATTCTACGAGCAGTACTTC CAWSLRELFYEQYF
. TRBJ2-2 TRBV20-1 few TGCAGTGCTAGAGGTCTAGCAAACACCGGGGAGCTGTTTTTT CSARGLANTGELFF
. TRBJ1-2 TRBV12-3/TRBV12-4 . TGTGCCAGCAGTTTAGATACGGGTTCAGCTCATGGCTACACCTTC CASSLDTGSAHGYTF
. TRBJ1-4 TRBV2 . TGTGCCAGCAGTGAAACCCGGGCAACTAATGAAAAACTGTTTTTT CASSETRATNEKLFF
. TRBJ2-1 TRBV4-1 . TGCGCCAGCAGCCAAACCAGGGAGGGACATGACAATGAGCAGTTCTTC CASSQTREGHDNEQFF
TRBD1 TRBJ1-4 TRBV24-1 . TGTGCCACCGGACAGGCCGGTAGCGAAAAACTGTTTTTT CATGQAGSEKLFF